This T cell receptor beta chain was sequenced in a study of response to subunit inactivated influenza vaccine. Study conclusions and caveats: Authors suggested few new T cells are recruited by each seasonal influenza vaccination.

The table lists this clonotype with many counts. Its antigen remains unknown. TCRdb fed the RT-PCR reads into MiXCR, producing one record per CDR3 protein. The sample holds 650,000 to 800,000 distinct CDR3 sequences; around 14% are singletons and the top ten take less than 7%. The CDR3 runs to 14 residues. Per the germline V gene, CDR1 is SNHLY and CDR2 is FYNNEI. Trimming shortened V by 1 base and J by 0 bases, and 5 bases separated the two germline ends. The chain is built from TRBV2 and TRBJ2-3; no definite D call. The sample here was PBMCs from blood, taken approximately 15 days before vaccination. The sequence derives from a man in his forties or fifties who received an inactivated influenza vaccine. CDR3 in amino acids: CASSEGLSTDTQYF. DNA of the CDR3: TGTGCCAGCAGTGAAGGCTTAAGCACAGATACGCAGTATTTT.